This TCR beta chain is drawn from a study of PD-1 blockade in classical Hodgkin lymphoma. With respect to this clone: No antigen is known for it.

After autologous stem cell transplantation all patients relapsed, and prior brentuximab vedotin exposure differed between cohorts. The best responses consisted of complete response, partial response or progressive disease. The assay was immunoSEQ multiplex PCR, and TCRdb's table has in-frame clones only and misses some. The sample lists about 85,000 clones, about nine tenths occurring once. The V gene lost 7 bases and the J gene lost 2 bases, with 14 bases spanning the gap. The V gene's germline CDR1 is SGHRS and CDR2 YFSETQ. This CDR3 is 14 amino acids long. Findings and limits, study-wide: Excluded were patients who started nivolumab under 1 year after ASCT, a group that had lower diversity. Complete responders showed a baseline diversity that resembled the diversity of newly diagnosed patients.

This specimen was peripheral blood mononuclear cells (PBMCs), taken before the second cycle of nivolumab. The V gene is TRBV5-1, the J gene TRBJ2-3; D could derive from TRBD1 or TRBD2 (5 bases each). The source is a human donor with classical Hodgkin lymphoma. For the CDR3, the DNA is TGCGCCAGCGGGGAAGGGACCCCCACAGATACGCAGTATTTT. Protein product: CASGEGTPTDTQYF.